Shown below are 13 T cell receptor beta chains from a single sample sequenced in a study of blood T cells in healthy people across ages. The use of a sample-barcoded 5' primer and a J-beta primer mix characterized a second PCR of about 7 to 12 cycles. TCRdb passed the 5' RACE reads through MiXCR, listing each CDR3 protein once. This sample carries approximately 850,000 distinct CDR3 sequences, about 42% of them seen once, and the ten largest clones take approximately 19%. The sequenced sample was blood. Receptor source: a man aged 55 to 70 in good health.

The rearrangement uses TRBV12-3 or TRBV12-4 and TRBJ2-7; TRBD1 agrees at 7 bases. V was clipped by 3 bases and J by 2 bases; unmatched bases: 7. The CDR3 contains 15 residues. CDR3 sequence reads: CASSLVTGIPYEQYF. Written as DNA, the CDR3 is TGTGCCAGCAGTTTGGTGACAGGGATCCCCTACGAGCAGTACTTC.

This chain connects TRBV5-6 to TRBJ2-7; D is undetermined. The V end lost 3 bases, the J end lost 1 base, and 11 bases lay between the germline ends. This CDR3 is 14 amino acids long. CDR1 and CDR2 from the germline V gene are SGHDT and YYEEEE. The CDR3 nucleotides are TGTGCCAGCAGCTCAGCCGGAAAATCCTACGAGCAGTACTTC. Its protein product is CASSSAGKSYEQYF.

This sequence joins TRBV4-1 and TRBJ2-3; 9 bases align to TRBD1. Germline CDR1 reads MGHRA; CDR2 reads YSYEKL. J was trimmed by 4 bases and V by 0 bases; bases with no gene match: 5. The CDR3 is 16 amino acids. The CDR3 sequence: CASSQEWTGVADTQYF. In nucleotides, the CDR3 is TGCGCCAGCAGCCAAGAGTGGACAGGGGTGGCAGATACGCAGTATTTT.

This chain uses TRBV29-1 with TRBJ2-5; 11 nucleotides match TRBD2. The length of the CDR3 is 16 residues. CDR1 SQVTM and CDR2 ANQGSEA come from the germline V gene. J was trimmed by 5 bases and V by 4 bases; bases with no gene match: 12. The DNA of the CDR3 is TGCAGCGTTGGGGGCCTAGCGGGGGGAGGAAGTGAGACCCAGTACTTC. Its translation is CSVGGLAGGGSETQYF.

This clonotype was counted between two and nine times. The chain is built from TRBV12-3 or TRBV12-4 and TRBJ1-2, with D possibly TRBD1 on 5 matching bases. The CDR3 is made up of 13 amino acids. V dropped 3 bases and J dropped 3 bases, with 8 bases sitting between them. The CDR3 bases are TGTGCCAGCAGTTTGGGACTCTACTATGGCTACACCTTC. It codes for CASSLGLYYGYTF.

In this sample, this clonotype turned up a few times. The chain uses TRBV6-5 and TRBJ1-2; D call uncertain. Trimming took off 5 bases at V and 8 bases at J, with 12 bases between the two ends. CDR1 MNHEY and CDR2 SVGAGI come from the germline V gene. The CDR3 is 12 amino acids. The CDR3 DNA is TGTGCCAGCAGTCCTGACGTAAGGGGCTACACCTTC. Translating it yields CASSPDVRGYTF.

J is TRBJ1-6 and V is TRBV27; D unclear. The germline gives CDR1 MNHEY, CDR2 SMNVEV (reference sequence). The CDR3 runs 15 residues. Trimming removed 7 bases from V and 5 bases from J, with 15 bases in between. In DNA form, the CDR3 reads TGTGCCAGCAAATTAGGGATCTCGCATAATTCACCCCTCCACTTT. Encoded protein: CASKLGISHNSPLHF.

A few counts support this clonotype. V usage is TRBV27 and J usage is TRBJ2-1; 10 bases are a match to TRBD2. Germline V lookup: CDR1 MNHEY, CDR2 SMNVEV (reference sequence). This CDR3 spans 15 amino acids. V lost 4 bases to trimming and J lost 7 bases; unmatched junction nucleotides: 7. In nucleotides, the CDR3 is TGTGCCAGCAGTTCAGCGGGGGGGCCAGGGAATGAGCAGTTCTTC. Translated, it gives CASSSAGGPGNEQFF.

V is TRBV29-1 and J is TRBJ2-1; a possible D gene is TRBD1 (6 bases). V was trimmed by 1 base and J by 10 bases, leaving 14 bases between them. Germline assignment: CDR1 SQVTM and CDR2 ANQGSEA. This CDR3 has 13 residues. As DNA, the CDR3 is TGCAGCGTTGAAGGACCAGGGGCCTACGAGCAGTTCTTC. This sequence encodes CSVEGPGAYEQFF.

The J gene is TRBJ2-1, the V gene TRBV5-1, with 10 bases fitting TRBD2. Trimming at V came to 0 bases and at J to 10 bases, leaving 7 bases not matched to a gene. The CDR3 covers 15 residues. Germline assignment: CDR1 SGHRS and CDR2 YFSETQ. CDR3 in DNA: TGCGCCAGCAGCTTGGGGACTAGCGGTTTTTGGGAGCAGTTCTTC. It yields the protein CASSLGTSGFWEQFF.

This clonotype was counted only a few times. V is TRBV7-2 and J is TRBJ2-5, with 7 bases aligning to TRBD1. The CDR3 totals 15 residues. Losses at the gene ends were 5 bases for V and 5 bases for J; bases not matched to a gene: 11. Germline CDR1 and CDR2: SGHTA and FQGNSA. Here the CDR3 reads CASSIRGQGVETQYF. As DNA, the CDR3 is TGTGCCAGCAGCATAAGGGGCCAGGGGGTGGAGACCCAGTACTTC. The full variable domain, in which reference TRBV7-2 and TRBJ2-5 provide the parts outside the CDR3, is GAGVSQSPSNKVTEKGKDVELRCDPISGHTALYWYRQSLGQGLEFLIYFQGNSAPDKSGLPSDRFSAERTGGSVSTLTIQRTQQEDSAVYLCASSIRGQGVETQYFGPGTRLLVL.

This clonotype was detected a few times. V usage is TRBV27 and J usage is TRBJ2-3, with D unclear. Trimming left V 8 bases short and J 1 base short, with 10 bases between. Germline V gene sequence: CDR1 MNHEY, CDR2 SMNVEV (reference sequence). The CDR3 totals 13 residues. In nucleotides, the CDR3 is TGTGCCAGCCGGTTCACTGGCACAGATACGCAGTATTTT. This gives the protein CASRFTGTDTQYF.

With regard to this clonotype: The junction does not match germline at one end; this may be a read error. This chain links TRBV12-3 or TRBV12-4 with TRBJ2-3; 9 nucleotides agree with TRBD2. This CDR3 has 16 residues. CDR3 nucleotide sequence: TGTGCCAGCGGTTTGGGCGGGGGGGCCGGCACAGATACGCAGTATTTT. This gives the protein CASGLGGGAGTDTQYF.